This entry is about one T cell receptor beta chain. The CDR3 extends over 15 amino acids. The V and J ends lost 3 bases and 0 bases, in that order; junction bases with no gene match: 5. Germline V lookup: CDR1 SGHRS, CDR2 YFSETQ. This sample was included in a study of shared clonotypes between healthy human individuals. The assay ran at deep level. The protocol was immunoSEQ multiplex PCR, while the TCRdb copy is restricted to in-frame clones and leaves out a portion. The table lists some 120,000 clones, roughly two thirds of them singletons. Adult Caucasians living in Nashville, Tennessee made up all of the donors. CD8 memory merged CD45RO+ cells and CCR7-negative CD45RA+ TemRA cells into one population.

The chain couples TRBV5-1 to TRBJ2-7, with TRBD2 identical over 8 bases. The TCR originated in a young woman in good health. The sample consisted of memory CD8+ T cells sorted from blood. Subset noted: CD45RO+ cells pooled with CCR7-negative TemRA cells. The CDR3 coding sequence is TGCGCCAGCAGCTGGCCGGGAGGGAGCTCCTACGAGCAGTACTTC. Translation: CASSWPGGSSYEQYF.